These 20 T cell receptor beta chains share one sample of origin, sequenced in a study of T cell responses to AZD1222 COVID-19 vaccine. TCRdb's copy holds only in-frame clones and misses some; the assay was immunoSEQ multiplex PCR. The sample contains tens of thousands of clones, just over 85% of which appear only once. Sequencing used peripheral blood, obtained on day 0 of MenACWY control vaccination. Receptors originate from an adult in good health.

This clone was seen once. The chain uses TRBV4-3 and TRBJ2-1; the D is unclear. This CDR3 spans 16 amino acids. V was cut by 0 bases and J by 0 bases, with 9 bases left in between. The germline gives CDR1 LGHNA, CDR2 YSLEER. The CDR3, as DNA: TGCGCCAGCAGCCAAGACGGCGGTAGCTCCTACAATGAGCAGTTCTTC. It is translated as CASSQDGGSSYNEQFF.

The J gene is TRBJ2-7, the V gene TRBV7-2; tentative D call: TRBD1 (6 bases). Germline V CDR1 and CDR2: SGHTA, FQGNSA. The CDR3 has 13 residues. V was clipped by 5 bases and J by 5 bases, with 13 bases between them. The CDR3: CASSRGIYDEQYF. The CDR3 DNA reads TGTGCCAGCAGCAGGGGGATCTACGACGAGCAGTACTTC.

This clone has a single count. This chain uses TRBV9 with TRBJ1-6; TRBD1 matches 7 bases. Germline lookup yields CDR1 SGDLS and CDR2 YYNGEE. CDR3 length: 14 residues. Trimming at V came to 1 base and at J to 7 bases, leaving 2 bases not matched to a gene. The CDR3 reads CASSVTGENSPLHF. The CDR3 region has the DNA TGTGCCAGCAGCGTAACAGGGGAGAATTCACCCCTCCACTTT. The full variable domain, rest sourced from reference TRBV9 and TRBJ1-6, is DSGVTQTPKHLITATGQRVTLRCSPRSGDLSVYWYQQSLDQGLQFLIQYYNGEERAKGNILERFSAQQFPDLHSELNLSSLELGDSALYFCASSVTGENSPLHFGNGTRLTVT.

Notes on this clone: Sequence at one end of the junction differs from germline and may be a read error. The chain employs TRBV15 and TRBJ2-1; unclear D gene. CDR1 is LNHNV, CDR2 YYDKDF, per germline (reference sequence). The length of the CDR3 is 14 residues. CDR3 region: CATSRDGLINEQFF. The CDR3 DNA follows: TGTGCCACCAGTAGAGATGGCCTAATTAATGAGCAGTTCTTC.

The CDR3 DNA follows: TGTGCCTGGAGTGCGGGGGCCAGCAATCAGCCCCAGCATTTT. This sequence encodes CAWSAGASNQPQHF. The chain links TRBV30 to TRBJ1-5; D perhaps matches TRBD1 (6 bases). CDR3 length: 14 amino acids. Germline CDR1 GTSNPN, CDR2 SVGIG (reference sequence). The germline V and J ends were trimmed by 1 base and 1 base, with 8 bases remaining between them.

There are a few counts of this clone. J is TRBJ2-7 and V is TRBV15; perhaps TRBD1 as D (6 bases). The ends were cut back, 0 bases at V and 6 bases at J, with 9 bases in the middle. Germline V gene sequence: CDR1 LNHNV, CDR2 YYDKDF (reference sequence). This CDR3 region has 13 residues. The CDR3 nucleotides read TGTGCCACCAGCAGAGATCGACAGGTCGAGCAGTACTTC. Translating it yields CATSRDRQVEQYF.

The rearrangement joins TRBV15 to TRBJ1-2, with 11 positions matching TRBD1. This CDR3 has 14 residues. The V gene end was trimmed by 7 bases and the J gene end by 4 bases; junction bases not matched to a gene: 5. Per germline, CDR1 LNHNV and CDR2 YYDKDF (reference sequence). In nucleotides, the CDR3 is TGTGCCACCATCCCGGACAGGGGGCTCTATGGCTACACCTTC. Protein: CATIPDRGLYGYTF.

The chain uses TRBV2 and TRBJ2-2; no firm D call. The CDR3 spans 15 residues. CDR1 and CDR2 from the germline V gene are SNHLY and FYNNEI. V lost 4 bases and J lost 0, with 9 bases in between. The CDR3 region is CASSAVASNTGELFF. In nucleotides, the CDR3 is TGTGCCAGCAGTGCAGTTGCCTCGAACACCGGGGAGCTGTTTTTT.

This chain joins TRBV19 and TRBJ1-3; a weak D match, TRBD1 (5 bases). The V end was cut by 9 bases, the J end by 0 bases, with 18 bases between. CDR1 is LNHDA and CDR2 is SQIVND in the germline V gene (reference sequence). The CDR3 runs to 16 residues. The CDR3 DNA follows: TGTGCCAGCACCCAAACGCTGGGGGACTCTGGAAACACCATATATTTT. Protein product: CASTQTLGDSGNTIYF.

The genes are TRBV7-8 and TRBJ2-4; D remains unclear. This CDR3 comprises 18 residues. CDR1 SGHVS and CDR2 FQNEAQ come from the germline V gene. The V end lost 4 bases, the J end lost 0 bases, and 19 bases lay between the germline ends. This CDR3 is CASSSTQDPLLAKNIQYF. The CDR3 nucleotides read TGTGCCAGCAGCTCGACTCAGGACCCCCTTTTAGCCAAAAACATTCAGTACTTC.

This sequence joins TRBV6-5 and TRBJ1-5, with TRBD1 matching over 10 bases. The CDR3 has 14 residues. Trimming took 8 bases from V and 4 from J; bases not matched to a gene: 5. Germline CDR1 is MNHEY and CDR2 is SVGAGI. CDR3 region: CASGPGQGNQPQHF. In nucleotides, the CDR3 is TGTGCCAGCGGCCCGGGACAGGGGAATCAGCCCCAGCATTTT.

This chain connects TRBV9 to TRBJ2-2; D unclear. V was clipped by 0 bases and J by 3 bases, with 6 bases between them. The CDR3 covers 14 residues. Germline V gene data show CDR1 as SGDLS and CDR2 as YYNGEE. CDR3 sequence (DNA): TGTGCCAGCAGCGTAGGAGTAGACACCGGGGAGCTGTTTTTT. It specifies CASSVGVDTGELFF.

The gene calls are TRBV27 and TRBJ1-2; TRBD1 is a possible D gene (6 bases). The CDR3 runs to 13 residues. Germline V gene data show CDR1 as MNHEY and CDR2 as SMNVEV (reference sequence). V lost 3 bases to trimming and J lost 4 bases, with 9 bases between them. The CDR3 sequence is CASSFTGSYGYTF. The DNA for the CDR3 is TGTGCCAGCAGTTTCACAGGGAGCTATGGCTACACCTTC.

V is TRBV6-2 or TRBV6-3 and J is TRBJ2-3, with 10 bases identical to TRBD2. CDR3 length: 16 residues. In germline, CDR1 is MNHEY, CDR2 SVGEGT. Trimming cost V 6 bases and J 4 bases; bases outside gene matches: 10. The CDR3 bases are TGTGCCAGCAGACCTAGCGGGGGCCCAAGGGCAGATACGCAGTATTTT. Translated, it gives CASRPSGGPRADTQYF.

J is TRBJ1-2 and V is TRBV30, with D maybe TRBD1 (6 bases). The CDR3 consists of 13 residues. V was pared by 0 bases and J by 8 bases, with 13 bases between. From germline, CDR1 is GTSNPN and CDR2 SVGIG (reference sequence). The CDR3 DNA reads TGTGCCTGGAGTGTCTTACAGGGAGGCGGCTACACCTTC. Translated, it gives CAWSVLQGGGYTF.

This chain joins TRBV28 and TRBJ2-1; the D gene is possibly TRBD1 (6 bases). The germline V gene encodes CDR1 MDHEN and CDR2 SYDVKM. The V gene lost 7 bases and the J gene lost 0 bases, with 13 bases spanning the gap. This CDR3 has 15 residues. In DNA form, the CDR3 reads TGTGCCAGCAACCTCCGGGACACCTCCTACAATGAGCAGTTCTTC. It yields the protein CASNLRDTSYNEQFF. Full variable domain (remainder filled in from reference TRBV28 and TRBJ2-1): DVKVTQSSRYLVKRTGEKVFLECVQDMDHENMFWYRQDPGLGLRLIYFSYDVKMKEKGDIPEGYSVSREKKERFSLILESASTNQTSMYLCASNLRDTSYNEQFFGPGTRLTVL.

This chain connects TRBV6-5 to TRBJ2-1, with 8 bases lining up with TRBD1. J gave up 7 bases and V 4 bases, and 6 bases lay outside the gene matches. Germline CDR1 reads MNHEY; CDR2 reads SVGAGI. The CDR3 covers 14 residues. In nucleotides, the CDR3 is TGTGCCAGCAGTTGGACAGGGCCTCGGAATGAGCAGTTCTTC. Translation gives CASSWTGPRNEQFF.

The rearrangement links TRBV10-3 to TRBJ2-3, with 10 nucleotides matching TRBD1. From germline, CDR1 is ENHRY and CDR2 SYGVKD. The V segment lost 7 bases and the J segment 2 bases; nucleotides outside the gene matches: 6. This CDR3 has 15 residues. CDR3 DNA sequence: TGTGCCATCACGGGGGGACAGGGGCACACAGATACGCAGTATTTT. This sequence encodes CAITGGQGHTDTQYF.

The rearrangement links TRBV19 to TRBJ2-2; D is ambiguous. The CDR3 extends over 11 amino acids. Germline CDR1 LNHDA, CDR2 SQIVND (reference sequence). Trimming took off 4 bases at V and 3 bases at J, with 0 bases between the two ends. CDR3 sequence reads: CASSNTGELFF. The CDR3 DNA sequence: TGTGCCAGTAGTAACACCGGGGAGCTGTTTTTT.

This chain links TRBV30 with TRBJ1-5; D ambiguous. CDR3 length equals 13 residues. Trimming removed 2 bases at V and 3 bases at J, with 8 bases between. The germline V gene encodes CDR1 GTSNPN and CDR2 SVGIG (reference sequence). The CDR3 is CAWSKSYNQPQHF. The CDR3 DNA is TGTGCCTGGAGTAAGAGTTACAATCAGCCCCAGCATTTT.